This is a list of T cell receptor beta chains from one sample in a study of cytomegalovirus exposure and HLA in healthy donors. Libraries were prepared by immunoSEQ multiplex PCR; TCRdb keeps only in-frame clonotypes and omits some of them. The sample yields 150,000 to 200,000 clones, approximately 83% seen once. Sequenced input: PBMCs. Receptors originate from a boy aged 2 to 10 in good health and CMV-seronegative. CDR3s include the opening cysteine and the closing phenylalanine or tryptophan. A D gene is named only where the DNA matches it firmly. Size is stated for part of the rows, as once, few or many counts, or as a class when the clone is expanded.

TRBJ2-7 | NA | 14 | TRBV30 | NA | CAWNPGHPSYEQYF | TGTGCCTGGAACCCGGGACACCCCTCCTACGAGCAGTACTTC
TRBJ2-1 | NA | 15 | TRBV9 | TRBD2 | CASSVDGLAGVEQFF | TGTGCCAGCAGCGTAGACGGTCTAGCGGGAGTTGAGCAGTTCTTC
TRBJ2-2 | NA | 13 | TRBV29-1 | NA | CSATDRNTGELFF | TGCAGCGCCACAGACAGAAACACCGGGGAGCTGTTTTTT
TRBJ2-3 | NA | 15 | TRBV6-5 | TRBD1 | CASSYSTGVPDTQYF | TGTGCCAGCAGTTACTCTACAGGGGTCCCAGATACGCAGTATTTT
TRBJ1-2 | few | 12 | TRBV5-4 | TRBD1 | CASSFQGGGYTF | TGTGCCAGCAGCTTTCAGGGGGGTGGCTACACCTTC
TRBJ1-1 | NA | 13 | TRBV15 | NA | CATSERGNTEAFF | TGTGCCACCAGCGAGCGTGGGAACACTGAAGCTTTCTTT
TRBJ2-7 | NA | 15 | TRBV30 | TRBD2 | CAWSGFPGGAYEQYF | TGTGCCTGGAGTGGCTTTCCGGGAGGCGCCTACGAGCAGTACTTC
TRBJ1-2 | NA | 15 | TRBV19 | TRBD1 | CASSIGTGGHYGYTF | TGTGCCAGTAGTATAGGGACAGGGGGGCACTATGGCTACACCTTC
TRBJ2-5 | NA | 18 | TRBV11-2 | TRBD1 | CASSLSLRTGGWRETQYF | TGTGCCAGCAGCTTGAGTCTCCGGACAGGGGGCTGGAGAGAGACCCAGTACTTC
TRBJ2-2 | NA | 14 | TRBV27 | NA | CASGWTRLVGELFF | TGTGCCAGCGGGTGGACACGGCTCGTCGGGGAGCTGTTTTTT
TRBJ1-2 | few | 14 | TRBV5-1 | NA | CASSLQAVNYGYTF | TGCGCCAGCAGCTTGCAGGCAGTGAACTATGGCTACACCTTC
TRBJ1-2 | NA | 14 | TRBV5-6 | TRBD1 | CASGTGGVLDGYTF | TGTGCCAGCGGGACAGGGGGCGTTTTAGATGGCTACACCTTC
TRBJ2-7 | few | 14 | TRBV5-4 | TRBD2 | CASSLTSGSNEQYF | TGTGCCAGCAGCTTGACTAGCGGGAGCAACGAGCAGTACTTC
TRBJ2-1 | few | 17 | TRBV5-1 | TRBD2 | CASSLGLWRGGRNEQFF | TGCGCCAGCAGCTTGGGTTTGTGGCGGGGGGGCCGGAATGAGCAGTTCTTC
TRBJ1-2 | NA | 16 | TRBV9 | NA | CASSPRLANPLLGYTF | TGTGCCAGCAGCCCGCGACTGGCCAACCCCCTCCTTGGCTACACCTTC
TRBJ2-5 | NA | 15 | TRBV6-5 | TRBD2 | CASSMSAGGLSAQYF | TGTGCCAGCTCGATGTCGGCGGGGGGGCTGTCGGCCCAGTACTTC
TRBJ2-7 | NA | 15 | TRBV11-1 | NA | CASSLAIPTDYEQYF | TGTGCCAGCAGCTTAGCGATCCCAACAGATTACGAGCAGTACTTC
TRBJ2-1 | few | 13 | TRBV7-9 | TRBD2 | CASSLVAGYEQFF | TGTGCCAGCAGCTTAGTAGCGGGATATGAGCAGTTCTTC
TRBJ2-2 | NA | 19 | TRBV7-2 | TRBD2 | CASSLAAGTSGSSAGELFF | TGTGCCAGCAGCTTAGCCGCCGGGACTAGCGGGAGTAGTGCCGGGGAGCTGTTTTTT
TRBJ2-3 | NA | 17 | TRBV7-9 | TRBD2 | CASSLEFSGRDTDTQYF | TGTGCCAGCAGCTTAGAGTTTAGCGGGAGGGATACAGATACGCAGTATTTT
TRBJ1-5 | once | 15 | TRBV30 | TRBD1 | CAWGPGGHSTEPQHF | TGTGCCTGGGGTCCAGGGGGTCATAGCACTGAGCCCCAGCATTTT
TRBJ2-1 | NA | 13 | TRBV30 | TRBD2 | CAWTLAGGSEQFF | TGTGCCTGGACCCTAGCGGGAGGGAGTGAGCAGTTCTTC
TRBJ1-2 | NA | 16 | TRBV5-6 | TRBD1 | CASSLAGAGGDYGYTF | TGTGCCAGCAGCTTGGCCGGAGCAGGGGGAGACTATGGCTACACCTTC
TRBJ1-6 | NA | 15 | TRBV4-3 | TRBD1 | CASSQATGENSPLHF | TGCGCCAGCAGCCAAGCGACAGGGGAAAATTCACCCCTCCACTTT
TRBJ2-5 | NA | 13 | TRBV7-2 | NA | CASSLGGWETQYF | TGTGCCAGCAGCTTAGGAGGGTGGGAGACCCAGTACTTC
TRBJ2-3 | NA | 17 | TRBV10-1 | TRBD2 | CASSEKTSGGYRDTQYF | TGCGCCAGCAGTGAGAAAACTAGCGGGGGCTACCGGGATACGCAGTATTTT
TRBJ2-1 | NA | 12 | TRBV14 | NA | CASSQDRGEQFF | TGTGCCAGCAGCCAAGATAGGGGTGAGCAGTTCTTC
TRBJ1-1 | NA | 14 | TRBV5-6 | NA | CASSLGGGGAEAFF | TGTGCCAGCAGCTTGGGGGGCGGGGGGGCTGAAGCTTTCTTT
TRBJ2-3 | NA | 15 | TRBV13 | TRBD2 | CASSLDIGGADTQYF | TGTGCCAGCAGCTTAGATATCGGGGGGGCAGATACGCAGTATTTT
TRBJ2-3 | NA | 15 | TRBV5-1 | NA | CASSLAGEGTDTQYF | TGCGCCAGCAGCTTGGCAGGGGAAGGCACAGATACGCAGTATTTT
TRBJ1-5 | NA | 14 | TRBV27 | NA | CASSPQGGNQPQHF | TGTGCCAGCAGTCCACAGGGAGGCAATCAGCCCCAGCATTTT
TRBJ2-3 | NA | 14 | TRBV30 | NA | CAWGRRGNTDTQYF | TGTGCCTGGGGCAGACGGGGGAACACAGATACGCAGTATTTT
TRBJ2-2 | NA | 17 | TRBV15 | TRBD1 | CATSRGDRETNTGELFF | TGTGCCACCAGCAGAGGGGACAGGGAAACGAACACCGGGGAGCTGTTTTTT
TRBJ2-7 | once | 13 | TRBV2 | NA | CASRRTAGNEQYF | TGTGCCAGCAGGCGGACAGCCGGAAACGAGCAGTACTTC
TRBJ1-3 | NA | 15 | TRBV7-9 | NA | CASSLDSLPGNTIYF | TGTGCCAGCAGCCTAGACAGTCTACCTGGAAACACCATATATTTT
TRBJ1-1 | few | 14 | TRBV15 | TRBD1 | CATSRQGANTEAFF | TGTGCCACCAGCAGACAGGGGGCGAACACTGAAGCTTTCTTT
TRBJ1-6 | NA | 15 | TRBV27 | NA | CASSLRDTYNSPLHF | TGTGCCAGCAGTCTCCGGGACACTTATAATTCACCCCTCCACTTT
TRBJ2-2 | NA | 14 | TRBV19 | NA | CASSIEGFSGELFF | TGTGCCAGTAGTATAGAGGGCTTCTCCGGGGAGCTGTTTTTT
TRBJ2-1 | NA | 17 | TRBV7-9 | NA | CASSYDKSILKYNEQFF | TGTGCCAGCAGCTACGACAAGTCCATCCTTAAGTACAATGAGCAGTTCTTC
TRBJ1-6 | NA | 15 | TRBV19 | NA | CASSMSGLWNSPLHF | TGTGCCAGTAGTATGTCGGGTTTATGGAATTCACCCCTCCACTTT
TRBJ2-1 | NA | 16 | TRBV4-3 | TRBD2 | CASSQDRLAGVDEQFF | TGCGCCAGCAGCCAAGACCGCCTAGCGGGAGTAGATGAGCAGTTCTTC
TRBJ2-5 | NA | 16 | TRBV6-1 | TRBD1 | CASSERFGTVKETQYF | TGTGCCAGCAGTGAAAGGTTCGGGACAGTTAAAGAGACCCAGTACTTC
TRBJ1-2 | once | 15 | TRBV6-5 | NA | CASSKDQGALSGYTF | TGTGCCAGCAGCAAAGATCAAGGGGCCCTATCTGGCTACACCTTC
TRBJ2-1 | NA | 13 | TRBV4-3 | TRBD2 | CASSLGLVGEQFF | TGCGCCAGCAGCCTGGGACTAGTGGGTGAGCAGTTCTTC
TRBJ2-1 | NA | 15 | TRBV11-2 | TRBD2 | CASSLVSGRLNEQFF | TGTGCCAGCAGCTTAGTTAGCGGGAGGCTCAATGAGCAGTTCTTC
TRBJ1-5 | once | 15 | TRBV2 | TRBD1 | CASSAGQGDRQPQHF | TGTGCCAGCAGCGCGGGACAGGGTGACCGTCAGCCCCAGCATTTT
TRBJ2-5 | NA | 12 | TRBV5-6 | NA | CASSLVQETQYF | TGTGCCAGCAGCTTGGTACAAGAGACCCAGTACTTC
TRBJ1-4 | NA | 15 | TRBV25-1 | NA | CASSEYRGSNEKLFF | TGTGCCAGCAGTGAATATAGGGGCTCTAATGAAAAACTGTTTTTT
TRBJ2-5 | NA | 14 | TRBV5-6 | TRBD1 | CASSSGQIQETQYF | TGTGCCAGCAGCTCGGGACAGATCCAAGAGACCCAGTACTTC
TRBJ2-5 | NA | 15 | TRBV19 | TRBD1 | CASSIVGQGYSAQYF | TGTGCCAGTAGTATAGTAGGACAGGGTTATTCGGCCCAGTACTTC
TRBJ2-6 | NA | 18 | TRBV29-1 | TRBD1 | CSVENRDRAYSGANVLTF | TGCAGCGTTGAAAACCGGGACAGGGCCTACTCTGGGGCCAACGTCCTGACTTTC
TRBJ2-5 | NA | 14 | TRBV9 | TRBD2 | CASSVETSGETQYF | TGTGCCAGCAGCGTGGAGACTAGCGGGGAGACCCAGTACTTC
TRBJ2-3 | NA | 17 | TRBV19 | TRBD2 | CASSKRGGRAATDTQYF | TGTGCCAGTAGTAAGCGTGGGGGGAGGGCCGCCACAGATACGCAGTATTTT
TRBJ1-1 | NA | 14 | TRBV6-6 | NA | CASSTGPGGTEAFF | TGTGCCAGCAGTACGGGACCGGGGGGCACTGAAGCTTTCTTT